This T cell receptor (beta chain) was recorded in a study of cytomegalovirus exposure and HLA in healthy donors. The primer mix had 60 Vbeta and 13 Jbeta primers. The repertoire was sequenced with immunoSEQ multiplex PCR; TCRdb's copy has only in-frame clones and lacks some. Seen here are about 120,000 clones, 75% to 85% observed once, and the top ten hold roughly 2.4%. CDR1 SGHNT and CDR2 YENEEA come from the germline V gene. The CDR3 extends over 14 amino acids. Trimming took off 5 bases at V and 8 bases at J, with 18 bases between the two ends. The sample taken for sequencing was PBMCs. This clonotype was sampled from a man aged 25 to 40 in good health and CMV-seronegative. The chain joins TRBV11-3 to TRBJ1-2; D is unresolved. The CDR3 is CASSVGGFLGGYTF. The CDR3 DNA is TGTGCCAGCAGCGTGGGCGGGTTTCTTGGGGGCTACACCTTC.